This T cell receptor beta chain stems from a study of shared clonotypes between healthy human individuals. Overall study results and limits: Non-shared clonotypes showed lower generation probabilities than clonotypes common to all four donors.

Some clones are missing from TCRdb's copy, which holds only in-frame ones; the method was immunoSEQ multiplex PCR. The sample consists of roughly 2,000,000 clones, about 94% of them appearing once. Naive CD8 cells lacked CD45RO, underwent positive selection for CCR7 and left out terminally differentiated effector memory CD45RA+ cells. Regarding this clone: Antigen specificity is unknown. Other DNA variants within this sample encode the same CDR3.

J lost 4 bases, V lost 6 bases, and 8 bases had no gene match. CDR1 is MDHEN, CDR2 SYDVKM, per germline. The CDR3 totals 14 residues. Sequencing was carried out using naive CD8+ T cells from PBMCs. The TCR was taken from a young man in good health. Some clones in this sample may be carry-over from other donors' samples. V is TRBV28 and J is TRBJ1-2; 7 positions agree with TRBD1. The CDR3: CASSLGGGFYGYTF. In DNA form, the CDR3 reads TGTGCCAGCAGCCTTGGAGGGGGCTTCTATGGCTACACCTTC.